This record covers a single T cell receptor (beta chain). Its antigen is currently unknown. The sample originates from a study of cytomegalovirus exposure and HLA in healthy donors. General study findings and limits: Apart from CMV serostatus, no immune exposure information was available. In an earlier analysis, most TCR beta V segments were productive about 87% or about 30% of the time.

Primers: 60 Vbeta forward and 13 Jbeta reverse. Libraries were prepared by immunoSEQ multiplex PCR; TCRdb keeps only in-frame clonotypes and omits some of them. The sample records about 150,000 clones, around a tenth being singletons. Between the trimmed V and J ends, which lost 5 bases and 0 bases, there was a span of 12 bases. This CDR3 has 14 amino acids. Per the germline V gene, CDR1 is SGHRS and CDR2 is YFSETQ. The donors comprised healthy bone marrow donors. The sequence was obtained from a male donor in good health and CMV-seronegative. Source material: PBMCs. The genes are TRBV5-1 and TRBJ2-7, with D tentatively TRBD2 (6 bases). CDR3 sequence: CASRQGLGSYEQYF. CDR3 sequence (DNA): TGCGCCAGCAGGCAGGGACTGGGCTCCTACGAGCAGTACTTC.